The 9 T cell receptor beta chains listed next were all sequenced from one sample in a study of blood T cells in healthy people across ages. A second PCR of 7 to 11 cycles used a sample-barcoded 5' primer and a J-beta primer mix. TCRdb re-derived calls from the 5' RACE reads in MiXCR, one entry per CDR3 protein. The sample lists 550,000 to 750,000 distinct CDR3 sequences, around a fifth occurring once. Sequencing was performed on blood. These receptor sequences come from a man between 65 and 85 years old in good health.

In nucleotides, the CDR3 is TGCAGCGTTGACATAGGCACTGAAGCTTTCTTT. It codes for CSVDIGTEAFF. J is TRBJ1-1 and V is TRBV29-1; no definite D call. The germline CDR1 and CDR2 sequences are SQVTM and ANQGSEA. Trimming shortened V by 3 bases and J by 4 bases, and 6 bases separated the two germline ends. The CDR3 is 11 residues long.

This chain connects TRBV7-9 to TRBJ2-5, with a weak D call TRBD2 (5 bases). V shed 5 bases and J shed 9 bases, with 13 bases lying between them. This CDR3 has 12 amino acids. Looked up from germline, CDR1 is SEHNR and CDR2 is FQNEAQ (reference sequence). Here the CDR3 DNA reads TGTGCCAGCAGCCGGGCCTCCGGGGCCCAGTACTTC. Translating gives CASSRASGAQYF.

The rearrangement uses TRBV29-1 and TRBJ1-2; TRBD1 agrees at 12 bases. The V gene's germline CDR1 is SQVTM and CDR2 ANQGSEA. Unmatched junction bases numbered 12, after V lost 8 bases and J lost 5 bases. The CDR3 covers 15 residues. The CDR3 bases are TGCAGCACCAACGGGGGACAGGGGGCGGGATATGGCTACACCTTC. Translation gives CSTNGGQGAGYGYTF. The entire variable domain, with the rest obtained from reference TRBV29-1 and TRBJ1-2, is as follows: SAVISQKPSRDICQRGTSLTIQCQVDSQVTMMFWYRQQPGQSLTLIATANQGSEATYESGFVIDKFPISRPNLTFSTLTVSNMSPEDSSIYLCSTNGGQGAGYGYTFGSGTRLTVV.

This clonotype came up a few times. V gene TRBV20-1 combines with J gene TRBJ1-5, with TRBD1 as a possible D gene (6 bases). The germline V gene encodes CDR1 DFQATT and CDR2 SNEGSKA (reference sequence). The length of the CDR3 is 14 residues. V was clipped by 3 bases and J by 7 bases, with 16 bases between them. The CDR3 bases are TGCAGTGCTAGGGGGGGCGGGATGATACAGCCCCAGCATTTT. Translation: CSARGGGMIQPQHF.

The chain links TRBV11-2 to TRBJ2-5, with 9 nucleotides matching TRBD2. The better agreement between TRBJ2-7 and the DNA end casts doubt on the J call. The germline V gene encodes CDR1 SGHAT and CDR2 FQNNGV. The CDR3 runs to 14 residues. The CDR3 DNA follows: TGTGCCAGCAGGGATGGAGCGGGAGGATACGAGCAGTACTTC. Encoded protein: CASRDGAGGYEQYF.

The chain links TRBV5-1 to TRBJ1-1; 7 positions match TRBD1. The CDR3 sequence is 14 residues long. The germline gives CDR1 SGHRS, CDR2 YFSETQ. Trimming removed 3 bases from V and 11 bases from J; junction bases left unmatched: 13. The CDR3 protein is CASSWSTGEVAAFF. In DNA, the CDR3 is TGCGCCAGCAGCTGGAGCACAGGGGAGGTGGCCGCTTTCTTT.

The chain employs TRBV5-1 and TRBJ2-5, with D possibly TRBD1 on 6 matching bases. CDR1 SGHRS and CDR2 YFSETQ come from the germline V gene. V was shortened by 0 bases and J by 5 bases, with 17 bases between the two germline ends. This CDR3 contains 16 residues. The CDR3 region is CASSLDGTQGRETQYF. The CDR3 DNA reads as TGCGCCAGCAGCTTGGATGGGACACAAGGTCGGGAGACCCAGTACTTC.

The J gene is TRBJ2-5, the V gene TRBV2, with D possibly matching TRBD2 (5 bases). This CDR3 is 14 amino acids long. V gave up 2 bases and J gave up 2 bases, with 9 bases separating them. In germline, CDR1 is SNHLY, CDR2 FYNNEI. CDR3 nucleotide sequence: TGTGCCAGCAGTGAAAGTAGCGCACAAGAGACCCAGTACTTC. As protein: CASSESSAQETQYF.

This clonotype has more than one count but fewer than ten. CDR3 DNA sequence: TGTGCCAGCAGCCAAGATTGGGGCAGGGGAGGCGACACTGAAGCTTTCTTT. Translated: CASSQDWGRGGDTEAFF. The V call is TRBV3-1, the J call TRBJ1-1; possible D gene TRBD1, 6 bases. Germline lookup yields CDR1 LGHDT and CDR2 YNNKEL (reference sequence). The V end was cut by 0 bases, the J end by 3 bases, with 17 bases between. The CDR3 is 17 residues long.